The 28 T cell receptor beta chains listed next were all sequenced from one sample in a study of T-cell memory formation after mild COVID-19. TCRdb analysed the 5' RACE reads with MiXCR anew, one entry per CDR3 protein. The table includes 210,000 or so distinct CDR3 sequences, around 25% detected once. The sequenced material came from PBMCs or a T cell subset sorted from them (not recorded which). The receptor source for this set is an adult woman who had mild COVID-19 (a few samples of this study predate the infection). Cell type and time point are not known.

This clonotype has at least ten counts. The chain carries TRBV29-1 and TRBJ2-1; possibly TRBD2 for D (5 bases). CDR3 length: 12 amino acids. Trimming shortened V by 2 bases and J by 10 bases, and 12 bases separated the two germline ends. The germline V gene encodes CDR1 SQVTM and CDR2 ANQGSEA. Here the CDR3 DNA reads TGCAGCGTTGAACTGAGGGCCGGAGAGCAGTTCTTC. This codes for CSVELRAGEQFF.

This rearrangement joins TRBV27 to TRBJ2-1; TRBD1 agrees at 8 bases. The CDR3 loop spans 14 amino acids. Germline values: CDR1 MNHEY, CDR2 SMNVEV (reference sequence). After removal of 4 bases from V and 3 bases from J, the junction contained 2 bases not matched to a gene. CDR3 sequence reads: CASSSGQVYNEQFF. The CDR3 nucleotides read TGTGCCAGCAGTTCGGGACAGGTCTACAATGAGCAGTTCTTC.

The sample holds a few counts of this clonotype. This rearrangement joins TRBV27 to TRBJ2-7; D unresolved. The germline CDR1 and CDR2 sequences are MNHEY and SMNVEV (reference sequence). With 5 bases removed from V and 5 bases from J, the gap between germline ends came to 13 bases. This CDR3 has 13 residues. The CDR3, as DNA: TGTGCCAGCAGTCCCTACCTAGGGAACGAGCAGTACTTC. It yields the protein CASSPYLGNEQYF.

This chain joins TRBV6-5 and TRBJ1-5, with D uncertain. CDR1 MNHEY and CDR2 SVGAGI come from the germline V gene. V gave up 0 bases and J gave up 0 bases, with 6 bases separating them. The CDR3 is 15 residues long. CDR3 DNA sequence: TGTGCCAGCAGTTACTCGATATATAGCAATCAGCCCCAGCATTTT. Translating gives CASSYSIYSNQPQHF.

This clonotype has only a few counts. The chain carries TRBV7-8 and TRBJ2-3; no firm D call. The CDR3 sequence is 12 residues long. The germline V and J ends were trimmed by 4 bases and 6 bases, with 8 bases remaining between them. Germline V gives CDR1 SGHVS, CDR2 FQNEAQ. The CDR3 nucleotides are TGTGCCAGCAGCTCGCCCGCGGATACGCAGTATTTT. Its protein is CASSSPADTQYF.

This chain uses TRBV3-1 with TRBJ1-5, with D uncertain. Germline V gives CDR1 LGHDT, CDR2 YNNKEL (reference sequence). The CDR3 is 13 residues long. The V and J ends lost 0 bases and 3 bases respectively, with 3 bases between them. The CDR3 protein is CASSQDLNQPQHF. DNA of the CDR3: TGTGCCAGCAGCCAAGATCTCAATCAGCCCCAGCATTTT. The full variable domain, its missing parts supplied by reference TRBV3-1 and TRBJ1-5, is DTAVSQTPKYLVTQMGNDKSIKCEQNLGHDTMYWYKQDSKKFLKIMFSYNNKELIINETVPNRFSPKSPDKAHLNLHINSLELGDSAVYFCASSQDLNQPQHFGDGTRLSIL.

V and J are TRBV15 and TRBJ2-7; D unclear. The germline V gene encodes CDR1 LNHNV and CDR2 YYDKDF (reference sequence). The ends were cut back, 0 bases at V and 0 bases at J, with 6 bases in the middle. CDR3 length: 14 residues. The CDR3 spells CATSRDRSSYEQYF. CDR3 nucleotide sequence: TGTGCCACCAGCAGAGATAGGAGCTCCTACGAGCAGTACTTC.

This clonotype was counted a few times. The chain joins TRBV3-1 to TRBJ2-7, with TRBD1 identical over 10 bases. Germline values: CDR1 LGHDT, CDR2 YNNKEL (reference sequence). This CDR3 region has 14 residues. Unmatched junction bases numbered 4, after V lost 4 bases and J lost 4 bases. CDR3 residues: CASSLDRGRYEQYF. In nucleotides, the CDR3 is TGTGCCAGCAGCCTAGACAGGGGGCGGTACGAGCAGTACTTC.

This clonotype was observed a handful of times. The J gene is TRBJ1-1, the V gene TRBV12-3 or TRBV12-4, with D uncertain. The CDR3 runs to 12 residues. Deletions cut 3 bases from V and 6 bases from J, with 8 bases between. The CDR3 DNA reads TGTGCCAGCAGTTTTTCCAAATCTGAAGCTTTCTTT. Amino acids: CASSFSKSEAFF.

This sequence joins TRBV24-1 and TRBJ1-2; D might be TRBD1 (5 bases). This CDR3 is built from 12 residues. The germline V gene has CDR1 KGHDR and CDR2 SFDVKD. The ends were cut back, 9 bases at V and 2 bases at J, with 9 bases in the middle. The CDR3 DNA follows: TGTGCCACCTGGGGCACGAACTATGGCTACACCTTC. This codes for CATWGTNYGYTF.

This clonotype turned up a few times. The gene calls are TRBV5-1 and TRBJ2-7; 13 positions agree with TRBD2. The CDR3 runs 14 residues. V was clipped by 0 bases and J by 6 bases; unmatched bases: 0. The germline gives CDR1 SGHRS, CDR2 YFSETQ. The CDR3 bases are TGCGCCAGCAGCTTGGGGACTAGCGGGAGCGAGCAGTACTTC. Its translation: CASSLGTSGSEQYF.

This clonotype turned up a few times. V gene TRBV5-1 combines with J gene TRBJ2-3; TRBD2 agrees at 12 bases. The V segment lost 3 bases and the J segment 3 bases; nucleotides outside the gene matches: 2. Germline V gene sequence: CDR1 SGHRS, CDR2 YFSETQ. The CDR3 contains 15 residues. The CDR3 region is CASSSSGGATDTQYF. Written as DNA, the CDR3 is TGCGCCAGCAGCTCTAGCGGGGGGGCGACAGATACGCAGTATTTT.

This clonotype was detected only a few times. The chain employs TRBV11-2 and TRBJ2-1; D might be TRBD2 (6 bases). Germline V gene lookup returns CDR1 SGHAT and CDR2 FQNNGV. There are 15 residues in the CDR3. Trimming cost V 5 bases and J 10 bases, with 21 bases left between them. The CDR3 nucleotides read TGTGCCAGCAGCCTACGCCCGGGACTCCAAGGAGAGCAGTTCTTC. This encodes CASSLRPGLQGEQFF.

This clonotype was observed a few times. The chain has TRBV6-5 and TRBJ1-6; D ambiguous. The V end lost 2 bases, the J end lost 7 bases, and 6 bases lay between the germline ends. The CDR3 spans 13 residues. Germline loops: CDR1 MNHEY, CDR2 SVGAGI. The chain's CDR3 is CASSYSGNSPLHF. For the CDR3, the DNA is TGTGCCAGCAGTTACAGTGGGAATTCACCCCTCCACTTT.

This clonotype appeared a few times. The V gene is TRBV29-1, the J gene TRBJ2-1; D unclear. This CDR3 is 15 amino acids long. Trimming shortened V by 7 bases and J by 4 bases, and 20 bases separated the two germline ends. Germline lookup yields CDR1 SQVTM and CDR2 ANQGSEA. The CDR3 is CSAAGRMKKYNEQFF. The CDR3, as DNA: TGCAGCGCAGCTGGACGGATGAAAAAATACAATGAGCAGTTCTTC.

The chain couples TRBV15 to TRBJ1-1, with 9 bases fitting TRBD1. The CDR3 has 15 amino acids. V was pared by 7 bases and J by 3 bases, with 9 bases of the junction left unmatched. Per germline, CDR1 LNHNV and CDR2 YYDKDF (reference sequence). The CDR3 region is CATKKGQGIDTEAFF. CDR3 nucleotides: TGTGCCACCAAAAAAGGACAGGGGATCGACACTGAAGCTTTCTTT.

The chain is built from TRBV7-9 and TRBJ2-5, with D unresolved. The CDR3 covers 13 residues. Trimming shortened V by 5 bases and J by 0 bases, and 7 bases separated the two germline ends. Germline CDR1 reads SEHNR; CDR2 reads FQNEAQ (reference sequence). The CDR3 region is CASSHQYQETQYF. The CDR3 region has the DNA TGTGCCAGCAGCCACCAGTACCAAGAGACCCAGTACTTC.

The chain uses TRBV2 and TRBJ1-4; D perhaps matches TRBD1 (6 bases). V lost 7 bases, J lost 5 bases, and 11 bases lay in between. Germline assignment: CDR1 SNHLY and CDR2 FYNNEI. This CDR3 is built from 13 residues. CDR3 residues: CASTGQPNEKLFF. CDR3 DNA sequence: TGTGCCAGCACTGGACAGCCGAATGAAAAACTGTTTTTT.

V and J are TRBV24-1 and TRBJ2-7; 7 positions agree with TRBD1. Germline loops: CDR1 KGHDR, CDR2 SFDVKD. Trimming removed 5 bases from V and 3 bases from J; junction bases left unmatched: 3. This CDR3 contains 13 residues. CDR3: CATSGQGDYEQYF. The CDR3 coding sequence is TGTGCCACCAGTGGGCAGGGGGACTACGAGCAGTACTTC.

This clonotype has more than one count but fewer than ten. The chain joins TRBV2 to TRBJ2-1, with 8 bases identical to TRBD1. CDR3 size: 14 residues. CDR1 and CDR2 from the germline V gene are SNHLY and FYNNEI. J gave up 8 bases and V 6 bases, and 9 bases lay outside the gene matches. CDR3 in amino acids: CASRPRGQGDEQFF. CDR3 in DNA: TGTGCCAGCAGACCCAGGGGGCAAGGCGATGAGCAGTTCTTC.

This clonotype appeared a few times. The rearrangement uses TRBV6-6 and TRBJ2-7; tentatively, D is TRBD2 (5 bases). CDR1 MNHNY and CDR2 SVGAGI come from the germline V gene (reference sequence). The CDR3 consists of 19 residues. Trimming removed 2 bases at V and 0 bases at J, with 23 bases between. CDR3 DNA: TGTGCCAGCAGTTACCTAAAGGGAAGCGGTCGACGTAGCTCCTACGAGCAGTACTTC. Translation: CASSYLKGSGRRSSYEQYF.

Only a few counts were recorded for this clonotype. The V call is TRBV7-9, the J call TRBJ2-1; 9 nucleotides match TRBD2. The V gene's germline CDR1 is SEHNR and CDR2 FQNEAQ (reference sequence). J was trimmed by 5 bases and V by 4 bases; bases with no gene match: 6. The CDR3 contains 15 residues. CDR3 coding DNA: TGTGCCAGCAGCTACCGACTAGCGGTTAACAATGAGCAGTTCTTC. This codes for CASSYRLAVNNEQFF.

The V call is TRBV7-2, the J call TRBJ2-1, with TRBD1 as a possible D gene (6 bases). From germline, CDR1 is SGHTA and CDR2 FQGNSA. Trimming stripped 6 bases from V and 2 bases from J, with 14 bases between. The CDR3 runs to 15 residues. In DNA form, the CDR3 reads TGTGCCAGCAGTCAAAAAGGGGGACCCTACAATGAGCAGTTCTTC. Protein product: CASSQKGGPYNEQFF.

This clonotype appeared a few times. The chain is built from TRBV5-1 and TRBJ2-1, with D possibly being TRBD1 or TRBD2 (5 bases each). The ends were cut back, 6 bases at V and 6 bases at J, with 16 bases in the middle. There are 14 residues in the CDR3. Germline V lookup: CDR1 SGHRS, CDR2 YFSETQ. The CDR3 sequence is CASKWQGAGNEQFF. The CDR3 DNA sequence: TGCGCCAGCAAGTGGCAGGGAGCCGGCAATGAGCAGTTCTTC. Complete variable domain (other parts from reference TRBV5-1 and TRBJ2-1): KAGVTQTPRYLIKTRGQQVTLSCSPISGHRSVSWYQQTPGQGLQFLFEYFSETQRNKGNFPGRFSGRQFSNSRSEMNVSTLELGDSALYLCASKWQGAGNEQFFGPGTRLTVL.

Only a few counts were recorded for this clonotype. The chain employs TRBV4-3 and TRBJ2-3; 8 bases are a match to TRBD1. Germline V gene data show CDR1 as LGHNA and CDR2 as YSLEER. Trimming cost V 0 bases and J 2 bases; bases outside gene matches: 7. The CDR3 covers 17 residues. The CDR3 sequence is CASSQDRQGAITDTQYF. DNA of the CDR3: TGCGCCAGCAGCCAAGATAGGCAGGGGGCTATCACAGATACGCAGTATTTT.

This clonotype was detected only a few times. The V gene is TRBV13, the J gene TRBJ1-1; D remains ambiguous. From germline, CDR1 is PRHDT and CDR2 FYEKMQ (reference sequence). Between the trimmed V and J ends, which lost 0 bases and 6 bases, there was a span of 2 bases. CDR3 length: 11 amino acids. Here the CDR3 reads CASSLGPEAFF. CDR3 nucleotide sequence: TGTGCCAGCAGCTTAGGGCCTGAAGCTTTCTTT.

This clonotype was recorded a few times. The chain couples TRBV9 to TRBJ1-1, with D possibly TRBD1 on 6 matching bases. V was trimmed by 4 bases and J by 5 bases, leaving 15 bases between them. The CDR3 has 14 residues. Germline lookup yields CDR1 SGDLS and CDR2 YYNGEE. The CDR3 DNA follows: TGTGCCAGCAGCCCGGAAGGGGGGACGACTGAAGCTTTCTTT. Translating it yields CASSPEGGTTEAFF.

This CDR3 reads CSARDGALPSYEQYF. CDR3 in DNA: TGCAGTGCTAGAGATGGGGCCCTCCCCTCCTACGAGCAGTACTTC. The chain carries TRBV20-1 and TRBJ2-7; possibly TRBD1 for D (5 bases). Germline V gives CDR1 DFQATT, CDR2 SNEGSKA (reference sequence). The CDR3 runs 15 residues. V was pared by 0 bases and J by 0 bases, with 12 bases between.